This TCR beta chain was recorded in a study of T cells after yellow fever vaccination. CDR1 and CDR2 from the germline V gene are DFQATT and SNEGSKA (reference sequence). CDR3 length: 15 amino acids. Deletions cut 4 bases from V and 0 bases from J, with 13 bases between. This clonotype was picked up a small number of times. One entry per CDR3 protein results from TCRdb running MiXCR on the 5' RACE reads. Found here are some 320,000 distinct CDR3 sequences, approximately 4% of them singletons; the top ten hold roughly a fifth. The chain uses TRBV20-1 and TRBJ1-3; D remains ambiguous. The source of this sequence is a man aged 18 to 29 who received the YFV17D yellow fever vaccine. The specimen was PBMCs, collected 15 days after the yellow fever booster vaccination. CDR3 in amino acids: CSATPVEVSGNTIYF. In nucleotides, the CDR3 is TGCAGTGCTACCCCAGTTGAAGTCTCTGGAAACACCATATATTTT.